This T cell receptor beta chain was captured in a study of OX40 agonist ivuxolimab in advanced cancers. The method was immunoSEQ multiplex PCR; TCRdb's version includes in-frame clones alone and lacks a portion of them. The sample records some 74,000 clones, about four fifths being singletons. The CDR3 contains 15 residues. Deletions cut 4 bases from V and 4 bases from J, with 19 bases between. In germline, CDR1 is SQVTM, CDR2 ANQGSEA. The sample here was CD4+ or CD8+ T cells sorted from blood, taken in a trial of the OX40 agonist ivuxolimab. V usage is TRBV29-1 and J usage is TRBJ1-2; tentatively, D is TRBD1 (5 bases). This TCR was recovered from an adult with an advanced solid tumor such as melanoma, head and neck, liver or kidney cancer. The CDR3 bases are TGCAGCGTTGCCCGGTCCGGGACCGCGGGCTATGGCTACACCTTC. Translating it yields CSVARSGTAGYGYTF. The entire variable domain, with the rest obtained from reference TRBV29-1 and TRBJ1-2, is as follows: SAVISQKPSRDICQRGTSLTIQCQVDSQVTMMFWYRQQPGQSLTLIATANQGSEATYESGFVIDKFPISRPNLTFSTLTVSNMSPEDSSIYLCSVARSGTAGYGYTFGSGTRLTVV.